This T cell receptor beta chain stems from a study of cytomegalovirus exposure and HLA in healthy donors. The CDR3 sequence is 16 residues long. J was trimmed by 3 bases and V by 5 bases; bases with no gene match: 9. Germline V CDR1 and CDR2: SEHNR, FQNEAQ (reference sequence). PCR amplification relied on 60 Vbeta primers (plus 13 Jbeta primers). Sequencing was performed with immunoSEQ multiplex PCR; in TCRdb, only in-frame clones are kept and a portion is missing. The sample shows about 270,000 clones, 86% of them seen only once. Comment on this clone: Its antigen is still unknown.

Study-wide results and limits: Clonal expansion was found to be greater in HLA-associated TCR beta chains than in equally common others in a later analysis. Later on, an analysis found that several of the most significant clusters appeared to be linked to common viral pathogens, which included parvovirus B19. Several V segments, TRBV6-2 and TRBV6-3 among them, could not be told apart and were dropped.

The gene calls are TRBV7-9 and TRBJ2-4; 8 bases match TRBD1. The specimen was PBMCs. This TCR derives from a man in his forties or fifties in good health and CMV-seropositive. The CDR3 DNA reads TGTGCCAGCAGCCCGCATCAGGGGGCAGTCAAAAACATTCAGTACTTC. Residues: CASSPHQGAVKNIQYF.